This T cell receptor (beta chain) was profiled in a study of identical twins. Overall study findings and caveats: The study based its conclusions on cross-sectional statistical analysis and did not follow the same donors.

MiXCR was run by TCRdb on the 5' RACE reads, yielding one entry per CDR3 protein. Of about 530,000 distinct CDR3 sequences listed, over 12% were seen once; the top ten hold about 0.4%. The V and J ends lost 7 bases and 4 bases respectively, with 17 bases between them. Per the germline V gene, CDR1 is LNHDA and CDR2 is SQIVND (reference sequence). The CDR3 consists of 15 residues. This clonotype was seen a few times. Its cognate antigen is unknown. These data also featured in a second study, about yellow fever vaccine responses in identical twins.

The TCR originated in a woman aged 18-29 years in good health. The sample consisted of CD4+ T cells sorted from blood. The chain joins TRBV19 to TRBJ2-1; D possibly corresponds to TRBD2 (7 bases). The CDR3: CASTPRGAGYNEQFF. In DNA form, the CDR3 reads TGTGCCAGTACCCCCCGGGGGGCCGGATACAATGAGCAGTTCTTC.